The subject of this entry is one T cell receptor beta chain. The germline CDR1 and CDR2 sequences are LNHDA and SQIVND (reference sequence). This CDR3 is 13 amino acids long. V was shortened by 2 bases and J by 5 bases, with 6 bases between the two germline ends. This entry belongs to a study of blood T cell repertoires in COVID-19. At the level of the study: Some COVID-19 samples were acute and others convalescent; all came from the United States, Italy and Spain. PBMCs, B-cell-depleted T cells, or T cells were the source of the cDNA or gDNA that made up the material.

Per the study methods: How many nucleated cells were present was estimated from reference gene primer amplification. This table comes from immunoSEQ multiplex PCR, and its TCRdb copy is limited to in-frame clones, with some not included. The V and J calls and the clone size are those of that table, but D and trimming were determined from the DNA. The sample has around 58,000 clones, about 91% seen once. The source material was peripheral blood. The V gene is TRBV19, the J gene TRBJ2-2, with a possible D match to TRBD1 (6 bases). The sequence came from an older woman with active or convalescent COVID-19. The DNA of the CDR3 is TGTGCCAGTAGTATACAGGGGACCGGGGAGCTGTTTTTT. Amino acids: CASSIQGTGELFF. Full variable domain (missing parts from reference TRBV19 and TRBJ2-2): DGGITQSPKYLFRKEGQNVTLSCEQNLNHDAMYWYRQDPGQGLRLIYYSQIVNDFQKGDIAEGYSVSREKKESFPLTVTSAQKNPTAFYLCASSIQGTGELFFGEGSRLTVL.